This T cell receptor beta chain stems from a study of cytomegalovirus exposure and HLA in healthy donors. Details on this clone: Its antigen is still unknown.

Each donor's status was that of a healthy bone marrow donor. Donors had nominal health at sampling but likely had unrecorded immune exposures. Notes on the study in general: As a later analysis showed, a missense DCLRE1C variant was linked to trimming of TCR beta V- and J-genes. Highly shared variants forming one cluster were likely a sequencing artifact.

With 60 Vbeta and 13 Jbeta primers, the PCR was carried out. TCRdb's table, derived via immunoSEQ multiplex PCR, lists solely in-frame clones and lacks some. The data contain approximately 210,000 clones, 80% to 85% of them seen just once; the ten biggest clones take up 1.1%. This TCR came from a woman aged 40 to 55 in good health and CMV-seronegative. The sequenced sample consisted of PBMCs.

CDR3 bases: TGCAGCGTTGAAGATGCGGCCGAGAAGGGCTACACCTTC. Encoded protein: CSVEDAAEKGYTF. The chain uses TRBV29-1 and TRBJ1-2; no clear D gene. The CDR3 has 13 residues. Trimming cost V 0 bases and J 8 bases, with 13 bases left between them. Germline V gene data show CDR1 as SQVTM and CDR2 as ANQGSEA.